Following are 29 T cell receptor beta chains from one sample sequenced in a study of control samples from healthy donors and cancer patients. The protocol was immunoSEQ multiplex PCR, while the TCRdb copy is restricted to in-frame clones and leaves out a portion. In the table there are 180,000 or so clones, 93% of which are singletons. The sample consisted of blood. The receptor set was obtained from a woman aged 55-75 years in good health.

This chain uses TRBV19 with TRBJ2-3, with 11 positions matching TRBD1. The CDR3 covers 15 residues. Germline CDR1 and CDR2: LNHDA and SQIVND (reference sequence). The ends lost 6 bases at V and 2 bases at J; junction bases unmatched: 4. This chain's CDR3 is CASSGQGAPTDTQYF. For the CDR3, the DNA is TGTGCCAGTAGCGGACAGGGGGCCCCCACAGATACGCAGTATTTT.

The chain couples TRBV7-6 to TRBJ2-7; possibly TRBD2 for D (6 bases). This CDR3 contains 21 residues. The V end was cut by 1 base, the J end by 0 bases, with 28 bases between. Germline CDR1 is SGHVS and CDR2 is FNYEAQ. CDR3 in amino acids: CASSLEPRRGRGNPASYEQYF. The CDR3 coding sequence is TGTGCCAGCAGCTTAGAGCCCCGGCGGGGACGAGGTAACCCGGCCTCCTACGAGCAGTACTTC.

The CDR3 loop reads CASSNLRGAEDGYTF. CDR3 sequence (DNA): TGTGCCAGCAGTAACCTCCGGGGGGCTGAGGATGGCTACACCTTC. The chain combines TRBV6-6 with TRBJ1-2, with D possibly TRBD1 on 6 matching bases. The CDR3 runs 15 residues. Trimming stripped 5 bases from V and 6 bases from J, with 19 bases between. Germline V CDR1 and CDR2: MNHNY, SVGAGI (reference sequence).

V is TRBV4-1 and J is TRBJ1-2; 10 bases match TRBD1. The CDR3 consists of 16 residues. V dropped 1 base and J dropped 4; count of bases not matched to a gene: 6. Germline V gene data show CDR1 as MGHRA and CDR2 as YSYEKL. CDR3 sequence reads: CASSQAGQGIFYGYTF. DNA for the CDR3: TGCGCCAGCAGCCAAGCGGGACAGGGGATTTTCTATGGCTACACCTTC.

CDR3 sequence reads: CASSQGESLETQYF. The CDR3 nucleotides read TGTGCCAGCAGCCAAGGCGAAAGCCTGGAGACCCAGTACTTC. This chain uses TRBV3-1 (or the pseudogene TRBV3-2) with TRBJ2-5; D gene ambiguous. Germline CDR1 reads LGHDT; CDR2 reads YNNKEL (reference sequence). There are 14 residues in the CDR3. Trimming stripped 1 base from V and 5 bases from J, with 11 bases between.

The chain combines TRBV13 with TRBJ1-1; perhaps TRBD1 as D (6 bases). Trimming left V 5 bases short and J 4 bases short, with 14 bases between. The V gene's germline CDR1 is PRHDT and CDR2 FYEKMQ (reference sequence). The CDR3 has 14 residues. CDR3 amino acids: CASSHGDITTEAFF. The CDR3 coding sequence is TGTGCCAGCAGCCACGGGGACATCACCACTGAAGCTTTCTTT.

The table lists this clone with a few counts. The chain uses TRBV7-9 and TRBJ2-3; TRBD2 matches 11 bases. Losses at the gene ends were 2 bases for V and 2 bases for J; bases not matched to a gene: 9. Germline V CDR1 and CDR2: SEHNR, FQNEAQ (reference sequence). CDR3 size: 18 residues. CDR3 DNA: TGTGCCAGCAGCTTACCCCCCCGACTAGCGGGGATCACAGATACGCAGTATTTT. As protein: CASSLPPRLAGITDTQYF.

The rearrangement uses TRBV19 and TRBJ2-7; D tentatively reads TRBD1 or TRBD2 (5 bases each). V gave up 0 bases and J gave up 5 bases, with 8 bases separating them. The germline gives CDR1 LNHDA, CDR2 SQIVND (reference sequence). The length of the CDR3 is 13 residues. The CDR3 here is CASSIERGDEQYF. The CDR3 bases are TGTGCCAGTAGTATAGAAAGGGGAGACGAGCAGTACTTC. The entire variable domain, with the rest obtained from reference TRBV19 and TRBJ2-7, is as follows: DGGITQSPKYLFRKEGQNVTLSCEQNLNHDAMYWYRQDPGQGLRLIYYSQIVNDFQKGDIAEGYSVSREKKESFPLTVTSAQKNPTAFYLCASSIERGDEQYFGPGTRLTVT.

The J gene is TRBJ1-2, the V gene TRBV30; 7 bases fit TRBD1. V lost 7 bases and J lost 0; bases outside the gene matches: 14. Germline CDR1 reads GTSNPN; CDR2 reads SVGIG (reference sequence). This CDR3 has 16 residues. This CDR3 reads CALQTWTGLSNYGYTF. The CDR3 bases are TGTGCCTTACAAACCTGGACAGGCCTTTCTAACTATGGCTACACCTTC.

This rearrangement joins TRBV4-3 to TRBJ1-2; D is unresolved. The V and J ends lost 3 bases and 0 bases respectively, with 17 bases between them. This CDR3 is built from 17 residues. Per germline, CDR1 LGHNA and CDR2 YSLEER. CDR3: CASSQGTDGDSNYGYTF. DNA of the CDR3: TGCGCCAGCAGCCAGGGAACTGACGGAGACTCTAACTATGGCTACACCTTC.

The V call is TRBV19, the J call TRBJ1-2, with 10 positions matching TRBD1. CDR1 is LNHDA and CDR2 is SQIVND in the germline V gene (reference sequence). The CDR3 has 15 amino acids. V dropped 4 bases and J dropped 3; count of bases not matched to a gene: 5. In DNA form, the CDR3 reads TGTGCCAGTAGTACCGGGACAGGGGATTACTATGGCTACACCTTC. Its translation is CASSTGTGDYYGYTF.

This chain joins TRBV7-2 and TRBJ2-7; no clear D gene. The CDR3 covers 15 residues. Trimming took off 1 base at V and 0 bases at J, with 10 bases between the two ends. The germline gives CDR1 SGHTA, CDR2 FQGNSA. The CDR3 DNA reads TGTGCCAGCAGCTTAGGCAGGTCCTACTCCTACGAGCAGTACTTC. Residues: CASSLGRSYSYEQYF. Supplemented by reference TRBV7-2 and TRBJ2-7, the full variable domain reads GAGVSQSPSNKVTEKGKDVELRCDPISGHTALYWYRQSLGQGLEFLIYFQGNSAPDKSGLPSDRFSAERTGGSVSTLTIQRTQQEDSAVYLCASSLGRSYSYEQYFGPGTRLTVT.

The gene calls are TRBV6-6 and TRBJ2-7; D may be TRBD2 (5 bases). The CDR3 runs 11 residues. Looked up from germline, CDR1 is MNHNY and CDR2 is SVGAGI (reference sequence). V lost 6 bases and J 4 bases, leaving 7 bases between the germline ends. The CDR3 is CASRWTYEQYF. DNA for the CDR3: TGTGCCAGCAGGTGGACTTACGAGCAGTACTTC.

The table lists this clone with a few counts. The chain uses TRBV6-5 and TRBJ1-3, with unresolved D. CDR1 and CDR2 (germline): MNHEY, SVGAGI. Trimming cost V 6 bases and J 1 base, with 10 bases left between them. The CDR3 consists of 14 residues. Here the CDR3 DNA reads TGTGCCAGCAGGTTCGATTTATCTGGAAACACCATATATTTT. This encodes CASRFDLSGNTIYF.

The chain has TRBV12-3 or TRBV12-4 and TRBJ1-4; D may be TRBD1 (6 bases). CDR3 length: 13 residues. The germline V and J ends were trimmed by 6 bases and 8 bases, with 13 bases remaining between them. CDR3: CASRPGQNEKLFF. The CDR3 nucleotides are TGTGCCAGCAGACCGGGACAAAACGAAAAACTGTTTTTT.

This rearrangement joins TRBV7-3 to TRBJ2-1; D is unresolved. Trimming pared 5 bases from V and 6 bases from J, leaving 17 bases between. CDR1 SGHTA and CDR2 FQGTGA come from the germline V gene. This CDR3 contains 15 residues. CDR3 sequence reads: CASSVGSPGGNEQFF. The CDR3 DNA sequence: TGTGCCAGCAGCGTAGGGTCTCCGGGCGGCAATGAGCAGTTCTTC.

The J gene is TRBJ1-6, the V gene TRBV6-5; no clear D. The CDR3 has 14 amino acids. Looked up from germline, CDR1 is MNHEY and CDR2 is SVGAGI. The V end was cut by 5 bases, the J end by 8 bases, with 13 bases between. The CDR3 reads CASSNRGTDSPLHF. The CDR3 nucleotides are TGTGCCAGCAGTAATCGGGGTACGGATTCACCCCTCCACTTT.

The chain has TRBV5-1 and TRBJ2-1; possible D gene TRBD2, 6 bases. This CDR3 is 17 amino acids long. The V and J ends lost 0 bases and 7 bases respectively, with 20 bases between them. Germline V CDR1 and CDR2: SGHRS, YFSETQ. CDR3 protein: CASSLAGLAATGNEQFF. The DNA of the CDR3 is TGCGCCAGCAGCTTGGCTGGTTTAGCGGCCACTGGGAATGAGCAGTTCTTC.

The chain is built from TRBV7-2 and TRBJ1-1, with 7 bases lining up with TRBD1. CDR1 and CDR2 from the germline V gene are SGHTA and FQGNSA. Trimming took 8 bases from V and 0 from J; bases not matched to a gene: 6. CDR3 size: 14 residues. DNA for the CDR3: TGTGCCAGCCAGTTGGACAGGCTGAACACTGAAGCTTTCTTT. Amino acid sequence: CASQLDRLNTEAFF.

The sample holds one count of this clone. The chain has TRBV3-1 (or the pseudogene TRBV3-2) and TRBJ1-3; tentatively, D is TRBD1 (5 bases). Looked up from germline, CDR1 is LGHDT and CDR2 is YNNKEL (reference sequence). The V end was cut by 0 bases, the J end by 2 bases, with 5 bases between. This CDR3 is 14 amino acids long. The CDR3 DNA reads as TGTGCCAGCAGCCAAGAGGGGCCTGGAAACACCATATATTTT. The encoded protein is CASSQEGPGNTIYF.

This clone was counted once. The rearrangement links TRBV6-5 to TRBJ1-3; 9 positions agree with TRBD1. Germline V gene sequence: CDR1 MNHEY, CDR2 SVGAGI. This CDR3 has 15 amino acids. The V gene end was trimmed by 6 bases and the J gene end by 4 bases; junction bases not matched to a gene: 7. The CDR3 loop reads CASRPVTGGGNTIYF. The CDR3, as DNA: TGTGCCAGCAGACCCGTGACAGGGGGAGGAAACACCATATATTTT.

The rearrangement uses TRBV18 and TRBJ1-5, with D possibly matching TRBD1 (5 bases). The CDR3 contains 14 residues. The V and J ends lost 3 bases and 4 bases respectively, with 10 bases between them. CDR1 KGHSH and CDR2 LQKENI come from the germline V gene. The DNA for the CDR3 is TGTGCCAGCTCACCTCCGGGGGAAAATCAGCCCCAGCATTTT. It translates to CASSPPGENQPQHF.

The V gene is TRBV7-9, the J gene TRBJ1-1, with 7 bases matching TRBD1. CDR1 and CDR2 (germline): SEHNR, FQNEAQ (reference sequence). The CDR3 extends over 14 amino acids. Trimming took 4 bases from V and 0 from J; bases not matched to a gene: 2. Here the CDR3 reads CASSYGQVNTEAFF. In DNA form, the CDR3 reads TGTGCCAGCAGCTATGGACAGGTGAACACTGAAGCTTTCTTT.

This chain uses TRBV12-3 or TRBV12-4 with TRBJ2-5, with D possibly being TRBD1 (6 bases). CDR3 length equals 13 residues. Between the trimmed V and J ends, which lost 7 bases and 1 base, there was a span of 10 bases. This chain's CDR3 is CASNQGPQETQYF. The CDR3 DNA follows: TGTGCCAGCAACCAGGGGCCCCAAGAGACCCAGTACTTC.

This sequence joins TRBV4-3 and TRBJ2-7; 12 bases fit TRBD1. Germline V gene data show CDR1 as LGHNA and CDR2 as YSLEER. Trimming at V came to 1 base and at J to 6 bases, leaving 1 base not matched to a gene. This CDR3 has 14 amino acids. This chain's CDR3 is CASSQGDRGREQYF. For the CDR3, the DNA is TGCGCCAGCAGCCAAGGGGACAGGGGGCGCGAGCAGTACTTC.

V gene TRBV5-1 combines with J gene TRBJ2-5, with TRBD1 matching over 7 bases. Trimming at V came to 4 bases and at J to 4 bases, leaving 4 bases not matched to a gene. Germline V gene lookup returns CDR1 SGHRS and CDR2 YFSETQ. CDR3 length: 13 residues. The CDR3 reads CASSRDSSETQYF. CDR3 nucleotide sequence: TGCGCCAGCAGCAGGGACAGTTCAGAGACCCAGTACTTC. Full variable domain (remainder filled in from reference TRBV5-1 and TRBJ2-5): KAGVTQTPRYLIKTRGQQVTLSCSPISGHRSVSWYQQTPGQGLQFLFEYFSETQRNKGNFPGRFSGRQFSNSRSEMNVSTLELGDSALYLCASSRDSSETQYFGPGTRLLVL.

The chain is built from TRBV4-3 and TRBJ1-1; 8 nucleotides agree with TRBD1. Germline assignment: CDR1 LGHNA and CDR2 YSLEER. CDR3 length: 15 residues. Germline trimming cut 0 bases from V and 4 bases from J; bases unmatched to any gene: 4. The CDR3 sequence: CASSQDGQGGTEAFF. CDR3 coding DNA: TGCGCCAGCAGCCAAGATGGACAGGGCGGCACTGAAGCTTTCTTT.

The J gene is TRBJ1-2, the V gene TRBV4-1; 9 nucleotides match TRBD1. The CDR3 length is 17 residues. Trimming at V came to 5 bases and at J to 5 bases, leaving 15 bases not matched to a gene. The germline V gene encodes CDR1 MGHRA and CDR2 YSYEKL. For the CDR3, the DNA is TGCGCCAGCAGCACACTGCTACAGGGGGCGCAAGATTATGGCTACACCTTC. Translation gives CASSTLLQGAQDYGYTF.

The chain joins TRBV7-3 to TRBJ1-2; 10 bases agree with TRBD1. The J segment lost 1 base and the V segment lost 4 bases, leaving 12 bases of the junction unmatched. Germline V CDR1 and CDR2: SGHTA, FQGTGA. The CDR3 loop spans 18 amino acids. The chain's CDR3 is CASSSLPEWDRGNYGYTF. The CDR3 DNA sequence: TGTGCCAGCAGCTCGCTACCGGAGTGGGACAGGGGTAACTATGGCTACACCTTC. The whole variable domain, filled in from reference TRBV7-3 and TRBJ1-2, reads GAGVSQTPSNKVTEKGKYVELRCDPISGHTALYWYRQSLGQGPEFLIYFQGTGAADDSGLPNDRFFAVRPEGSVSTLKIQRTERGDSAVYLCASSSLPEWDRGNYGYTFGSGTRLTVV.